A selection of T cell receptor beta chains follows, all from one sample in a study of shared clonotypes between healthy human individuals. Method: immunoSEQ multiplex PCR; TCRdb's copy keeps in-frame clones and lacks some. The data show 2 million to 3 million clones, roughly 93% seen once. Source material: naive CD4+ T cells from PBMCs. These receptors originate from a man younger than 30 in good health. Some clones in this sample may be carry-over from other donors' samples. Both conserved end residues are part of each CDR3. Each record gives: D gene, clone size, V gene, J gene, CDR3 DNA, CDR3 protein. A D gene is named only where the DNA matches it firmly. Where a row states a size, it is once, few, many or the class of an expanded clone; other rows omit it.

TRBD2	NA	TRBV6-6	TRBJ2-1	TGTGCCAGCAGTGGACTAGCGGATGAGCAGTTCTTC	CASSGLADEQFF
TRBD1	NA	TRBV19	TRBJ1-2	TGTGCCAGTAGGATAGGCCTCGGACAGGGTAGGAACTACGACTATGGCTACACCTTC	CASRIGLGQGRNYDYGYTF
NA	NA	TRBV6-6	TRBJ1-4	TGTGCCAGCAGTTACTCCCGCGCAGGGTCTAATGAAAAACTGTTTTTT	CASSYSRAGSNEKLFF
NA	NA	TRBV9	TRBJ1-3	TGTGCCAGCAGCCCGAGGGCAGGACAAGGAAACACCATATATTTT	CASSPRAGQGNTIYF
TRBD1	NA	TRBV5-4	TRBJ1-2	TGTGCCAGCAGCCCCGGACAGGGGATGGGGGGCTACACCTTC	CASSPGQGMGGYTF
NA	NA	TRBV20-1	TRBJ1-1	TGCAGTGCCGGTCCTAACACTGAAGCTTTCTTT	CSAGPNTEAFF
NA	once	TRBV11-3	TRBJ2-2	TGTGCCAGCAGTTGGACAGCGGTCGGGGAGCTGTTTTTT	CASSWTAVGELFF
NA	NA	TRBV7-8	TRBJ2-4	TGTGCCAGCACCCAGGCGACAGGAGGTGATAGAAACATTCAGTACTTC	CASTQATGGDRNIQYF
NA	NA	TRBV5-1	TRBJ2-3	TGCGCCAGCAAGCCCGGGACCACCACAGATACGCAGTATTTT	CASKPGTTTDTQYF
NA	NA	TRBV5-1	TRBJ2-5	TGCGCCAGCAGCTTGCGGCACCAAGAGACCCAGTACTTC	CASSLRHQETQYF
TRBD1	NA	TRBV7-2	TRBJ2-7	TGTGCCAGCAGCTCCGACAGGGGATCCGCCGAGCAGTACTTC	CASSSDRGSAEQYF
NA	NA	TRBV5-1	TRBJ2-3	TGCGCCAGCAGCCGGACGACAGGAGGCACAGATACGCAGTATTTT	CASSRTTGGTDTQYF
TRBD2	NA	TRBV6-6	TRBJ2-1	TGTGCGACCAGGGCGGGAGAGGAGTCCTACAATGAGCAGTTCTTC	CATRAGEESYNEQFF
NA	NA	TRBV5-1	TRBJ1-4	TGCGCCAGCAGCTTCGGGGCAACTAATGAAAAACTGTTTTTT	CASSFGATNEKLFF
NA	once	TRBV10-3	TRBJ1-2	TGTGCCATCAACAAACAGGGATCGGACTATGGCTACACCTTC	CAINKQGSDYGYTF
NA	NA	TRBV7-3	TRBJ2-3	TGTGCCAGCGGCAGGGACCCAAGCACAGATACGCAGTATTTT	CASGRDPSTDTQYF
NA	NA	TRBV15	TRBJ1-1	TGTGCCACCAGCAGAGGAAGACAGGACACTGAAGCTTTCTTT	CATSRGRQDTEAFF
TRBD1	NA	TRBV28	TRBJ1-4	TGTGCCAGCAGTTTGCTCGGACAGGGAGGGTATGAAAAACTGTTTTTT	CASSLLGQGGYEKLFF
TRBD2	NA	TRBV5-1	TRBJ2-1	TGCGCCAGCCGACTAGCGGGAGTGGCCTACAATGAGCAGTTCTTC	CASRLAGVAYNEQFF
NA	NA	TRBV7-8	TRBJ1-1	TGTGCCAGCAGCTTGGTACCCCAGGGGAACACTGAAGCTTTCTTT	CASSLVPQGNTEAFF
TRBD1	NA	TRBV6-5	TRBJ1-5	TGTGCCAGCAGCGGGACAGGGGGGGGCATAGTGGCCCAGCATTTT	CASSGTGGGIVAQHF
NA	NA	TRBV11-2	TRBJ2-3	TGTGCCAGCAGCCCAGGACGGCCAGATACGCAGTATTTT	CASSPGRPDTQYF
NA	NA	TRBV28	TRBJ1-1	TGTGCCAGCAGGGAAGGGGGGAACACTGAAGCTTTCTTT	CASREGGNTEAFF
NA	NA	TRBV28	TRBJ2-7	TGTGCCAGCAGTTCCACAGGCTACGAGCAGTACTTC	CASSSTGYEQYF
TRBD2	NA	TRBV11-1	TRBJ2-7	TGTGCCAGCAGCTTAGGACTAGCCGCCCACGAGCAGTACTTC	CASSLGLAAHEQYF
NA	NA	TRBV5-1	TRBJ1-3	TGCGCCAGCCGAGCCGAGGGGACTGGAAACACCATATATTTT	CASRAEGTGNTIYF
NA	NA	TRBV27	TRBJ2-7	TGTGCCAGCAGTTTAGCAGGGGCCTACGAGCAGTACTTC	CASSLAGAYEQYF
TRBD2	NA	TRBV10-1	TRBJ2-1	TGCGCCAGCAGTGATCAGCGGGGAGGCTCCTACAATGAGCAGTTCTTC	CASSDQRGGSYNEQFF
TRBD2	NA	TRBV18	TRBJ2-3	TGTGCCAGCTCCTTGGGACTAGCATTCGATACGCAGTATTTT	CASSLGLAFDTQYF
NA	NA	TRBV6-5	TRBJ2-7	TGTGCCAGCAGTGCTCCAGGAGTCTCCTACGAGCAGTACTTC	CASSAPGVSYEQYF
NA	NA	TRBV28	TRBJ2-6	TGTGCCAGCAGTTTTTACGCTCTCTCTGGGGCCAACGTCCTGACTTTC	CASSFYALSGANVLTF
NA	NA	TRBV5-1	TRBJ2-5	TGCGCCAGCAGCTCGGGGACCGCGTACCAAGAGACCCAGTACTTC	CASSSGTAYQETQYF
NA	NA	TRBV5-6	TRBJ2-7	TGTGCCAGCAGCCGGAGGGACAGTTCCTACGAGCAGTACTTC	CASSRRDSSYEQYF
TRBD2	NA	TRBV19	TRBJ2-1	TGTGCCAGTAGTACCCCCCGGGACAGGGGTCTTTTTACGACTAGCGGGAGCTACAATGAGCAGTTCTTC	CASSTPRDRGLFTTSGSYNEQFF
NA	NA	TRBV27	TRBJ2-3	TGTGCCAGCAGTTTAACGACTCCATGGGTTAGCACAGATACGCAGTATTTT	CASSLTTPWVSTDTQYF
TRBD1	NA	TRBV18	TRBJ1-1	TGTGCCAGCTCACCCCGACAGGGTATGACTGAAGCTTTCTTT	CASSPRQGMTEAFF
NA	NA	TRBV9	TRBJ2-3	TGTGCCAGCGGCCCTTCTTCAGATACGCAGTATTTT	CASGPSSDTQYF
TRBD1	NA	TRBV27	TRBJ1-1	TGTGCCAGCAGTTTCCGTTACAGGGGTATGAACACTGAAGCTTTCTTT	CASSFRYRGMNTEAFF
NA	NA	TRBV7-6	TRBJ2-1	TGTGCCAGCAGCTTAGCCGATTGGGGGATTAGAGAGCAGTTCTTC	CASSLADWGIREQFF
NA	NA	TRBV2	TRBJ2-2	TGTGCCAGCAGCCCTGCCGTCTGGTCGAGCACCGGGGAGCTGTTTTTT	CASSPAVWSSTGELFF
TRBD2	NA	TRBV11-2	TRBJ2-3	TGTGCCAGCAGCCGGACTGGGACTAGCAGCACAGATACGCAGTATTTT	CASSRTGTSSTDTQYF
NA	NA	TRBV2	TRBJ1-4	TGTGCCAGCAAAGATAACCGGGTCTCTAATGAAAAACTGTTTTTT	CASKDNRVSNEKLFF
NA	once	TRBV29-1	TRBJ1-2	TGCAGCGTTAAGGTCAGCCAAGGAGGAGGCTACACCTTC	CSVKVSQGGGYTF
NA	NA	TRBV7-3	TRBJ2-3	TGTGCCAGCAGCCAAGGACCTTTGGATACGCAGTATTTT	CASSQGPLDTQYF
TRBD2	NA	TRBV28	TRBJ2-3	TGTGCCAGCAGCCCTTTGGGTCGGCCGGGAGGGCTGACAGATACGCAGTATTTT	CASSPLGRPGGLTDTQYF
TRBD2	NA	TRBV7-2	TRBJ2-3	TGTGCCAGCAGCTTAGCCCCCTTACTAGCGAGAGTCACAGATACGCAGTATTTT	CASSLAPLLARVTDTQYF